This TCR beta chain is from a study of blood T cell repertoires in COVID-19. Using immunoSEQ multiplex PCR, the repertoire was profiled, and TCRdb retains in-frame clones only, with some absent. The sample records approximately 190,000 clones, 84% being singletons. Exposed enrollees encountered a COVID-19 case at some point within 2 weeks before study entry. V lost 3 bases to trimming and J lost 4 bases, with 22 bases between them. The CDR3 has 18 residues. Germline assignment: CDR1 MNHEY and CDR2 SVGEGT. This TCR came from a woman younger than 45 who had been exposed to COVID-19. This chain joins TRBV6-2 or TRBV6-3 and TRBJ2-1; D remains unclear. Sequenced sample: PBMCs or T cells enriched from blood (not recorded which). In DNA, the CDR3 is TGTGCCAGCAGTTATGACTTTTCGCACGCTAAACCATACAATGAGCAGTTCTTC. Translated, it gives CASSYDFSHAKPYNEQFF.